One sample yielded the 28 T cell receptor beta chains listed below, sequenced in a study of T cell repertoires in cytomegalovirus infection. The antigens these receptors bind are not known. TCRdb analysed the reads with MiXCR anew, one entry per CDR3 protein. The table lists around 710,000 distinct CDR3 sequences, around 29% of them singletons. The sample consisted of cultured CD8+ T cells from PBMCs, taken from culture after CMV antigen stimulation. Receptors originate from a human donor in good health (CMV status not recorded). Some clones in this sample may be carry-over from other donors' samples.

This clonotype was recorded at least ten times. The chain joins TRBV7-8 to TRBJ1-2, with D unclear. Germline CDR1 and CDR2: SGHVS and FQNEAQ. The CDR3 runs to 15 residues. The germline V and J ends were trimmed by 1 base and 6 bases, with 15 bases remaining between them. This chain's CDR3 is CASSLGPTARDGYTF. The CDR3 DNA sequence: TGTGCCAGCAGCTTAGGACCCACAGCGCGAGATGGCTACACCTTC. The whole variable domain, remainder taken from reference TRBV7-8 and TRBJ1-2, is GAGVSQSPRYKVAKRGQDVALRCDPISGHVSLFWYQQALGQGPEFLTYFQNEAQLDKSGLPSDRFFAERPEGSVSTLKIQRTQQEDSAVYLCASSLGPTARDGYTFGSGTRLTVV.

This clonotype was seen more than once but under ten times. V gene TRBV2 combines with J gene TRBJ2-3, with 10 bases lining up with TRBD2. Unmatched junction bases numbered 18, after V lost 8 bases and J lost 4 bases. CDR1 is SNHLY and CDR2 is FYNNEI in the germline V gene. CDR3 length: 18 amino acids. CDR3 protein: CASPTWKAASGGPDTQYF. The CDR3 nucleotides are TGTGCCAGCCCTACCTGGAAGGCGGCTAGCGGGGGCCCAGATACGCAGTATTTT.

This clonotype was counted only a few times. This chain uses TRBV7-9 with TRBJ1-2; no firm D call. Germline V gene lookup returns CDR1 SEHNR and CDR2 FQNEAQ (reference sequence). CDR3 length equals 16 residues. Trimming shortened V by 4 bases and J by 6 bases, and 21 bases separated the two germline ends. CDR3 bases: TGTGCCAGCAGCTCCGGGAAGGAATGGATGGATGATGGCTACACCTTC. Protein sequence: CASSSGKEWMDDGYTF.

This clonotype has only a few counts. V gene TRBV28 combines with J gene TRBJ2-1; D gene unclear. CDR3 size: 12 residues. V lost 6 bases and J lost 7, with 10 bases in between. Per germline, CDR1 MDHEN and CDR2 SYDVKM. CDR3 region: CASSPLANEQFF. CDR3 sequence (DNA): TGTGCCAGCAGCCCGCTGGCGAATGAGCAGTTCTTC.

V gene TRBV7-6 combines with J gene TRBJ2-1, with 12 bases that match TRBD2. Trimming at V came to 3 bases and at J to 8 bases, leaving 5 bases not matched to a gene. This CDR3 contains 15 residues. Germline V lookup: CDR1 SGHVS, CDR2 FNYEAQ. CDR3 DNA: TGTGCCAGCAGCTTCCTAGCGGGGGGGAACTATGAGCAGTTCTTC. Translated, it gives CASSFLAGGNYEQFF.

This clonotype was seen only a few times. V gene TRBV27 combines with J gene TRBJ2-7; 7 bases agree with TRBD2. Germline V CDR1 and CDR2: MNHEY, SMNVEV (reference sequence). V lost 0 bases and J lost 4; bases outside the gene matches: 3. The CDR3 loop spans 14 amino acids. Written as DNA, the CDR3 is TGTGCCAGCAGTTTATCGCTAGCGGCATACGAGCAGTACTTC. Translating gives CASSLSLAAYEQYF.

This clonotype was detected a few times. The rearrangement links TRBV5-6 to TRBJ2-7; D is possibly TRBD1 (5 bases). Trimming stripped 3 bases from V and 0 bases from J, with 13 bases between. CDR1 SGHDT and CDR2 YYEEEE come from the germline V gene. The CDR3 spans 15 residues. CDR3: CASSSDSRLSYEQYF. CDR3 coding DNA: TGTGCCAGCAGCTCTGACAGCCGCCTCTCCTACGAGCAGTACTTC.

The rearrangement links TRBV10-3 to TRBJ2-7, with TRBD1 matching 8 bases. Germline loops: CDR1 ENHRY, CDR2 SYGVKD. After removal of 0 bases from V and 2 bases from J, the junction contained 6 bases not matched to a gene. This CDR3 comprises 16 residues. CDR3 in amino acids: CAISESEDRAAYEQYF. Here the CDR3 DNA reads TGTGCCATCAGTGAGTCGGAGGACAGGGCTGCCTACGAGCAGTACTTC.

The V gene is TRBV12-3 or TRBV12-4, the J gene TRBJ2-5, with TRBD1 matching 11 bases. V was pared by 4 bases and J by 5 bases, with 9 bases of the junction left unmatched. The length of the CDR3 is 16 residues. The CDR3 DNA is TGTGCCAGCAGTTCCGGACAGGGGGCAATGTTGGAGACCCAGTACTTC. Translated: CASSSGQGAMLETQYF.

This chain links TRBV6-2 or TRBV6-3 with TRBJ1-1; D gene uncertain. This CDR3 is built from 15 residues. Germline lookup yields CDR1 MNHEY and CDR2 SVGEGT. The V end lost 2 bases, the J end lost 6 bases, and 16 bases lay between the germline ends. The CDR3 spells CASSYVTGGIAEAFF. The CDR3 region has the DNA TGTGCCAGCAGTTACGTCACCGGAGGGATCGCTGAAGCTTTCTTT.

This clonotype came up a few times. The CDR3 bases are TGTGCCACCAGCAGAGATAGGCTAGCGGGGACCACCGGGGAGCTGTTTTTT. This sequence encodes CATSRDRLAGTTGELFF. The genes are TRBV15 and TRBJ2-2, with TRBD2 matching over 9 bases. The germline CDR1 and CDR2 sequences are LNHNV and YYDKDF (reference sequence). The CDR3 runs to 17 residues. J gave up 4 bases and V 0 bases, and 6 bases lay outside the gene matches.

The rearrangement uses TRBV12-3 or TRBV12-4 and TRBJ2-4; D not resolved. V was shortened by 6 bases and J by 12 bases, with 21 bases between the two germline ends. CDR3 length equals 14 residues. CDR3 DNA: TGTGCCAGCAGCCCGGGCGCCCTGAATGTTTATCAGTACTTC. Translated: CASSPGALNVYQYF.

There are a few counts of this clonotype. V usage is TRBV6-5 and J usage is TRBJ2-5; possibly TRBD2 for D (5 bases). Germline V lookup: CDR1 MNHEY, CDR2 SVGAGI. Between the trimmed V and J ends, which lost 1 base and 1 base, there was a span of 7 bases. The CDR3 is 14 residues long. The CDR3 bases are TGTGCCAGCAGTTACTTTGGAGGCCAAGAGACCCAGTACTTC. This sequence encodes CASSYFGGQETQYF.

V and J are TRBV5-8 and TRBJ2-4; either TRBD1 or TRBD2 may supply D (5 bases each). Germline CDR1 and CDR2: SGHTS and YDEGEE. V was cut by 0 bases and J by 5 bases, with 12 bases left in between. This CDR3 region has 15 residues. The CDR3 here is CASSLDSGDQNIQYF. Written as DNA, the CDR3 is TGTGCCAGCAGCTTGGATTCTGGGGACCAAAACATTCAGTACTTC.

The genes are TRBV7-6 and TRBJ2-7, with D perhaps being TRBD1 or TRBD2 (5 bases each). Germline CDR1 reads SGHVS; CDR2 reads FNYEAQ. CDR3 length equals 15 residues. The V end lost 0 bases, the J end lost 4 bases, and 13 bases lay between the germline ends. The CDR3 is CASSLASGTLYEQYV. The CDR3 region has the DNA TGTGCCAGCAGCTTAGCCTCAGGGACCTTATACGAGCAGTACGTC.

This chain uses TRBV11-1 with TRBJ2-1, with D perhaps being TRBD1 or TRBD2 (6 bases each). V dropped 1 base and J dropped 8 bases, with 15 bases sitting between them. CDR3 length equals 15 residues. Germline loops: CDR1 SGHAT, CDR2 FQDESV (reference sequence). The chain's CDR3 is CASSLDREVTYEQFF. The CDR3 DNA sequence: TGTGCCAGCAGCTTAGACAGGGAGGTTACGTATGAGCAGTTCTTC.

This chain uses TRBV12-3 or TRBV12-4 with TRBJ2-3; maybe TRBD2 (5 bases). The CDR3 is 13 amino acids. V was cut by 6 bases and J by 4 bases, with 11 bases left in between. CDR3 DNA sequence: TGTGCCAGCAGGGACGAGGGCCCAGATACGCAGTATTTT. It translates to CASRDEGPDTQYF.

This clonotype turned up a few times. The V and J genes are TRBV11-1 and TRBJ2-3; tentatively, D is TRBD2 (6 bases). Germline CDR1 reads SGHAT; CDR2 reads FQDESV (reference sequence). The CDR3 loop spans 17 amino acids. V lost 5 bases, J lost 0 bases, and 18 bases lay in between. Here the CDR3 reads CASSGVVGGISTDTQYF. The DNA of the CDR3 is TGTGCCAGCAGCGGGGTCGTCGGGGGAATAAGCACAGATACGCAGTATTTT.

This clonotype turned up a few times. J is TRBJ2-7 and V is TRBV28, with D maybe TRBD1 (7 bases). V dropped 2 bases and J dropped 2 bases, with 10 bases sitting between them. Looked up from germline, CDR1 is MDHEN and CDR2 is SYDVKM. The CDR3 totals 14 residues. The CDR3 DNA sequence: TGTGCCAGCAGTTTAGGAGGGACAGCCTACGAGCAGTACGTC. This gives the protein CASSLGGTAYEQYV.

The J gene is TRBJ2-7, the V gene TRBV20-1; D is undetermined. Germline loops: CDR1 DFQATT, CDR2 SNEGSKA (reference sequence). The V end lost 3 bases, the J end lost 3 bases, and 21 bases lay between the germline ends. This CDR3 is built from 16 residues. The CDR3 DNA reads TGCAGTGCTAGCTCAGGTCTGATTACTGGGGACTACGAGCAGTACGTC. It yields the protein CSASSGLITGDYEQYV.

The rearrangement uses TRBV29-1 and TRBJ2-7; the D gene is possibly TRBD1 (5 bases). The length of the CDR3 is 13 residues. Germline CDR1 SQVTM, CDR2 ANQGSEA. V was shortened by 4 bases and J by 5 bases, with 15 bases between the two germline ends. Here the CDR3 reads CSVAGIEGDEQYF. CDR3 in DNA: TGCAGCGTTGCGGGCATCGAAGGGGACGAGCAGTACTTC.

This clonotype was seen at least ten times. V usage is TRBV6-6 and J usage is TRBJ1-5; D gene unclear. V lost 0 bases, J lost 2 bases, and 8 bases lay in between. Germline V gene lookup returns CDR1 MNHNY and CDR2 SVGAGI (reference sequence). The CDR3 totals 15 residues. This chain's CDR3 is CASSYSYLGNQPQHF. The CDR3 coding sequence is TGTGCCAGCAGTTACTCGTATCTCGGCAATCAGCCCCAGCATTTT.

This clonotype has only a few counts. This chain connects TRBV7-6 to TRBJ2-1, with 7 positions matching TRBD2. The CDR3 runs 17 residues. Germline CDR1 reads SGHVS; CDR2 reads FNYEAQ. Germline trimming cut 5 bases from V and 6 bases from J; bases unmatched to any gene: 16. The CDR3 region is CASSRDPPGLIINEQFF. CDR3 nucleotide sequence: TGTGCCAGCAGCCGTGACCCTCCGGGACTAATAATCAATGAGCAGTTCTTC.

This clonotype was recorded many times. CDR3 protein: CASSRTDSQETQYF. DNA of the CDR3: TGTGCCAGCAGCCGGACGGACAGCCAAGAGACCCAGTACTTC. J is TRBJ2-5 and V is TRBV7-9, with a tentative D call TRBD1 (6 bases). The CDR3 runs to 14 residues. CDR1 is SEHNR, CDR2 FQNEAQ, per germline (reference sequence). Trimming took off 5 bases at V and 1 base at J, with 11 bases between the two ends.

Notes on this clonotype: One end of the junction is discordant with germline, which a read error may explain. This chain uses TRBV7-6 with TRBJ2-7; 8 bases agree with TRBD1. The CDR3 spans 20 residues. Germline-derived CDR1 and CDR2 are SGHVS and FNYEAQ. DNA for the CDR3: TGTGCCAGCAGCCCCCAAGGTCGGCCAGGGGGCAGGGGGTGGCTCTACGAGCCGTACTTC. It encodes CASSPQGRPGGRGWLYEPYF.

This clonotype has a handful of counts. The chain links TRBV9 to TRBJ1-3, with D unclear. The V end lost 0 bases, the J end lost 3 bases, and 10 bases lay between the germline ends. The CDR3 contains 15 residues. Germline lookup yields CDR1 SGDLS and CDR2 YYNGEE. The CDR3 sequence is CASSVGEGYGNTIYF. CDR3 coding DNA: TGTGCCAGCAGCGTAGGTGAGGGCTATGGAAACACCATATATTTT.

The chain has TRBV27 and TRBJ2-7; 7 nucleotides match TRBD2. CDR3 length equals 14 residues. With 6 bases clipped from V and 2 bases from J, the junction kept 7 bases outside the gene matches. Germline V gene data show CDR1 as MNHEY and CDR2 as SMNVEV (reference sequence). The CDR3 reads CASRLTSVTYEQYV. The CDR3 nucleotides read TGTGCCAGCAGGCTCACTAGCGTAACCTACGAGCAGTACGTC.

There are many counts of this clonotype. This rearrangement joins TRBV10-2 to TRBJ1-1; D unresolved. The CDR3 consists of 14 residues. The V end was cut by 2 bases, the J end by 7 bases, with 14 bases between. CDR1 WSHSY and CDR2 SAAADI come from the germline V gene. The CDR3, as DNA: TGCGCCAGCAGTGAGATCTGGAGGTGGGTTGAAGCTTTCTTT. Translated: CASSEIWRWVEAFF.